The following is a T cell receptor beta chain sequence with its context. Its antigen remains unidentified. This CDR3 region has 14 residues. Trimming removed 6 bases from V and 2 bases from J, with 12 bases in between. Germline CDR1 is KGHSH and CDR2 is LQKENI. Reverse transcription of about 0.5 to 1 ug RNA was carried out with random hexamers. Multiplex PCR with immunoSEQ amplified the TCR beta CDR3 across 54 Vbeta and 13 Jbeta. From the immunoSEQ multiplex PCR reads, TCRdb called clonotypes with MiXCR, one entry per CDR3 protein. The profile shows around 200,000 distinct CDR3 sequences, approximately 90% of them singletons. The entry originates in a study of CD8 T cells in Susac syndrome. Broader study findings: The authors acknowledged that the study's TCR sequencing and HLA analysis involved relatively few individuals.

The sample comprised CD8+ T cells from PBMCs. The clonotype was recovered from a human donor with multiple sclerosis. V and J are TRBV18 and TRBJ2-3; possibly TRBD1 or TRBD2 for D (6 bases each). CDR3 nucleotides: TGTGCCAGCTCCCTCCCGGGGGCCACAGATACGCAGTATTTT. Protein product: CASSLPGATDTQYF.